This T cell receptor beta chain was retrieved from a study of regulatory T cells in long-lasting Graves disease. The sample holds many counts of this clonotype. Germline V lookup: CDR1 MNHNS, CDR2 SASEGT. The CDR3 sequence is 14 residues long. Germline trimming cut 6 bases from V and 6 bases from J; bases unmatched to any gene: 11. In building TCR beta libraries, iRepertoire HTBI primers were used together with Arm-PCR of CDR3 regions. MiXCR was run by TCRdb on the multiplex PCR reads, yielding one entry per CDR3 protein. Of 250,000 or so distinct CDR3 sequences in the sample, around 20% were seen once. Indicated time point: newly diagnosed GD, antithyroid drugs for less than 3 months. The authors made the TCR library using RNA they extracted from PBMCs.

The chain links TRBV6-1 to TRBJ2-7, with 7 bases lining up with TRBD1. This receptor was taken from a female donor with Graves disease. Material: peripheral blood mononuclear cells (PBMCs), obtained at new diagnosis, from a patient treated with antithyroid drugs. The CDR3 DNA is TGTGCCAGCAGGTCCGGGCAGGGGGTTGCCGAGCAGTACTTC. Translation gives CASRSGQGVAEQYF.